Listed below are T cell receptor beta chains from one sample, sequenced in a study of CD8+CD57+ T cells in acquired aplastic anemia. TCRdb recomputed calls from the reads with MiXCR, one row per CDR3 protein. The data contain about 190,000 distinct CDR3 sequences, roughly 56% of them singletons. The sequenced material came from sorted CD4+, CD8+, or CD8+CD57+ T cells (not recorded which) from PBMCs. The receptors were gathered from a human donor in good health, serving as a control. Each CDR3 is given without its conserved first and last residue. Each record gives: J gene, V gene, CDR3 protein.

J: TRBJ2-7; V: TRBV5-1; CDR3: ASSLGGGANSEQY
J: TRBJ2-5; V: TRBV7-2; CDR3: ASSLAVGGQY
J: TRBJ2-7; V: TRBV5-1; CDR3: ASSLDAAGRGVTYEQY
J: TRBJ2-1; V: TRBV7-2; CDR3: ASSPRTGGRF
J: TRBJ2-7; V: TRBV15; CDR3: ATSRDGGYEQY
J: TRBJ1-2; V: TRBV20-1; CDR3: SAEVIYYGYT
J: TRBJ1-6; V: TRBV9; CDR3: ASSGAQGHNSPLH
J: TRBJ2-5; V: TRBV7-2; CDR3: ASSFGQKETQY
J: TRBJ1-6; V: TRBV5-1; CDR3: ASSLGQINNSPLH
J: TRBJ2-5; V: TRBV7-6; CDR3: ASSPPGSEGPPETQY
J: TRBJ1-6; V: TRBV19; CDR3: ASSSQSSLDLH
J: TRBJ1-1; V: TRBV9; CDR3: ASSVDGTGGTEAL
J: TRBJ2-7; V: TRBV7-2; CDR3: ASSSMGTKTYEQY
J: TRBJ1-2; V: TRBV7-9; CDR3: ASSFGGAGPNYGYT
J: TRBJ2-7; V: TRBV10-1; CDR3: ASNAGTGEPYEQY
J: TRBJ1-4; V: TRBV20-1; CDR3: SARGTANEKLF
J: TRBJ1-5; V: TRBV12-3/TRBV12-4; CDR3: ASSRTVNQPQH
J: TRBJ1-1; V: TRBV28; CDR3: ASSLFNTEAF
J: TRBJ1-3; V: TRBV2; CDR3: ASRTGTDFGNTIY
J: TRBJ1-1; V: TRBV15; CDR3: ATSRDRDTLLGAF
J: TRBJ2-2; V: TRBV7-2; CDR3: ASSFTGRTGELF
J: TRBJ2-1; V: TRBV7-3; CDR3: ASSPDRINEQF
J: TRBJ1-2; V: TRBV2; CDR3: ASSPRGLAGYT
J: TRBJ1-1; V: TRBV7-8; CDR3: ASSLGGAGRANTEAF
J: TRBJ1-2; V: TRBV20-1; CDR3: SARDEASNYGYT
J: TRBJ2-7; V: TRBV20-1; CDR3: SVREGGGGLVEQY
J: TRBJ1-1; V: TRBV20-1; CDR3: SASIGGVTEAF
J: TRBJ1-3; V: TRBV14; CDR3: ASSQGYRLSGNTIY
J: TRBJ1-5; V: TRBV7-2; CDR3: ASSSYSPNQPQH
J: TRBJ2-3; V: TRBV5-1; CDR3: ASSLAGGGASDTQY
J: TRBJ1-2; V: TRBV7-9; CDR3: ASSLIGEGGGYT
J: TRBJ1-3; V: TRBV9; CDR3: ASSVATGSSGNTIY
J: TRBJ2-7; V: TRBV19; CDR3: ASSRDWSYEQY
J: TRBJ2-1; V: TRBV24-1; CDR3: ATSSTYNEQF
J: TRBJ1-2; V: TRBV9; CDR3: ASSVGPQGNYGYT
J: TRBJ1-2; V: TRBV20-1; CDR3: SARGTTNYGYT
J: TRBJ2-3; V: TRBV2; CDR3: ASRWGPATDTQY
J: TRBJ1-5; V: TRBV20-1; CDR3: SASIRAGQINQPQH
J: TRBJ1-5; V: TRBV14; CDR3: ASSHGTGGFNEPQH
J: TRBJ1-6; V: TRBV5-4; CDR3: ASSLATDRAFGSPLH